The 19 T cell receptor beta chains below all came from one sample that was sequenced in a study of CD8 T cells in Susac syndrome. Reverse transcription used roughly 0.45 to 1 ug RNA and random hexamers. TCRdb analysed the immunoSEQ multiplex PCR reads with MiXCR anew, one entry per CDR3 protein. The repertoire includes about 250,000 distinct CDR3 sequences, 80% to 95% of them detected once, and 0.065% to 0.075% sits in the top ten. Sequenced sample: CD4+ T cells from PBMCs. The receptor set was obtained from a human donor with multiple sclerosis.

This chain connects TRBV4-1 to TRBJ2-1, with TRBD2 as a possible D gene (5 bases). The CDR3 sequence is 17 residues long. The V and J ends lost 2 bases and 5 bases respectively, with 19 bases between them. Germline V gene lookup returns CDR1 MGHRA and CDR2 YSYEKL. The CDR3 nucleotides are TGCGCCAGCAGCCAACCTCCGGTCTTCGGCGGGCACAATGAGCAGTTCTTC. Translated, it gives CASSQPPVFGGHNEQFF.

CDR3 sequence reads: CASRSPGLETQYF. CDR3 sequence (DNA): TGTGCCAGCAGGAGCCCAGGGTTAGAGACCCAGTACTTC. The gene calls are TRBV6-5 and TRBJ2-5, with TRBD1 as a possible D gene (5 bases). V lost 6 bases and J lost 4, with 12 bases in between. The CDR3 contains 13 residues. CDR1 is MNHEY and CDR2 is SVGAGI in the germline V gene.

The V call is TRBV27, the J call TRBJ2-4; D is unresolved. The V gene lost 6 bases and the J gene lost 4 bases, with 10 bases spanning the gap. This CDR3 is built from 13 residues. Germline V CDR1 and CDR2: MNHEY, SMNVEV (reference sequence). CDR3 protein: CASRMSVKNIQYF. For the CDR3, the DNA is TGTGCCAGCAGGATGAGTGTGAAAAACATTCAGTACTTC.

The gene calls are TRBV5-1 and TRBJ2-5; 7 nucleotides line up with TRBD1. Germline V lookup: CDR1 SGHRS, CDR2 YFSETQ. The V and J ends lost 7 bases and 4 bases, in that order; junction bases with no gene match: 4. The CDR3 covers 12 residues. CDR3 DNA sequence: TGCGCCAGCCACTCAGGGGGAGAGACCCAGTACTTC. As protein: CASHSGGETQYF.

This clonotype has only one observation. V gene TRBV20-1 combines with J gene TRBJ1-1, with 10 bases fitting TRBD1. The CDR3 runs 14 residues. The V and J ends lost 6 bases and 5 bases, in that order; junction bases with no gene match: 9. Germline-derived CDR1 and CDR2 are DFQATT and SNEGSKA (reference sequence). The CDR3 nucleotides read TGCAGTGCCCAAGACAGGGGGCTCGGGACTGAAGCTTTCTTT. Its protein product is CSAQDRGLGTEAFF.

The CDR3: CASSPGQTYEQYV. Here the CDR3 DNA reads TGTGCCAGCTCACCGGGACAGACCTACGAGCAGTACGTC. The V call is TRBV18, the J call TRBJ2-7; 7 bases agree with TRBD1. Germline loops: CDR1 KGHSH, CDR2 LQKENI. The trim removed 3 bases at V and 2 bases at J, leaving 1 base unmatched. This CDR3 has 13 amino acids.

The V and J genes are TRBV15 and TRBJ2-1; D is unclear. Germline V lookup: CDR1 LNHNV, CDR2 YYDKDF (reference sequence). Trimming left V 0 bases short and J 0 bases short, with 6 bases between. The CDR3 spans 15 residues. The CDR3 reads CATSREQSSYNEQFF. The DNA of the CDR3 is TGTGCCACCAGCAGAGAGCAAAGCTCCTACAATGAGCAGTTCTTC.

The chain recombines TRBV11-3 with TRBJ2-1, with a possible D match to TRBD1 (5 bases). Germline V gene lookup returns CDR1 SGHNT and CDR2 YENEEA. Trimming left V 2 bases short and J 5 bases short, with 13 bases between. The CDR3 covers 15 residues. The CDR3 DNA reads TGTGCCAGCAGCTTACAAGGGGTACGGAACAATGAGCAGTTCTTC. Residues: CASSLQGVRNNEQFF.

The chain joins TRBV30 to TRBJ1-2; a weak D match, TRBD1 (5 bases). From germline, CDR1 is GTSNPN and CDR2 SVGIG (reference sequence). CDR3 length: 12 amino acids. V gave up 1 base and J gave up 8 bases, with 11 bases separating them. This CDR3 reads CAWSAQGGGYTF. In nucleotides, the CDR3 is TGTGCCTGGAGTGCCCAGGGAGGGGGCTACACCTTC.

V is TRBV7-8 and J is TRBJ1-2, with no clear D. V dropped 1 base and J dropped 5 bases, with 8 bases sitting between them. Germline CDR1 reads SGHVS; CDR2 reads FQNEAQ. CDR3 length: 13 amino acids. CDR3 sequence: CASSLDSGYGYTF. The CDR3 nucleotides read TGTGCCAGCAGCTTAGATTCCGGGTATGGCTACACCTTC.

CDR3 DNA: TGCAGCGTTGATGGGAGGACAGACCGGCAGCCCCAGCATTTT. Translated, it gives CSVDGRTDRQPQHF. The V call is TRBV29-1, the J call TRBJ1-5; the D gene is possibly TRBD1 (6 bases). CDR3 length: 14 residues. CDR1 is SQVTM, CDR2 ANQGSEA, per germline. Trimming removed 3 bases at V and 7 bases at J, with 16 bases between.

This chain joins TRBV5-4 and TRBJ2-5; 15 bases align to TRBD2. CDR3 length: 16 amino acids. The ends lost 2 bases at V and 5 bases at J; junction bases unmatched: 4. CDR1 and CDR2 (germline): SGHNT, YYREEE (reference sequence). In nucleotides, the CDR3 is TGTGCCAGCAGCTTTGGACTAGCGGGGGGGTACGAGACCCAGTACTTC. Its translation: CASSFGLAGGYETQYF.

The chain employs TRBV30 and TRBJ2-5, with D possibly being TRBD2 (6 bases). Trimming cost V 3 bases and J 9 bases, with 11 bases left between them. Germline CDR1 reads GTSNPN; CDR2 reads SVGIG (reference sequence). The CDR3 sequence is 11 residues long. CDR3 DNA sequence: TGTGCCTGGAGGGGGGGTGGGGCCCAGTACTTC. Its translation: CAWRGGGAQYF.

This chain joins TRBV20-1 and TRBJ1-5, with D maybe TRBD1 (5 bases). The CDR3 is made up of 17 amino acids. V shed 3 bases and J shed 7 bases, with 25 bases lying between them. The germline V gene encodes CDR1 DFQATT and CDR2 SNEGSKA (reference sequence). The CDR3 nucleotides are TGCAGTGCTAGGACCCTCGTGGGGGAGGGAGGACACCAGCCCCAGCATTTT. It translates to CSARTLVGEGGHQPQHF.

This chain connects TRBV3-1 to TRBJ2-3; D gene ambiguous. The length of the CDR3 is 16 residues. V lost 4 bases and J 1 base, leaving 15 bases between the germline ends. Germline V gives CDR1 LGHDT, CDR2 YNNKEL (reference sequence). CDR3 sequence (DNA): TGTGCCAGCAGCCGTCAGTCTTCCCCGGGCACAGATACGCAGTATTTT. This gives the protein CASSRQSSPGTDTQYF.

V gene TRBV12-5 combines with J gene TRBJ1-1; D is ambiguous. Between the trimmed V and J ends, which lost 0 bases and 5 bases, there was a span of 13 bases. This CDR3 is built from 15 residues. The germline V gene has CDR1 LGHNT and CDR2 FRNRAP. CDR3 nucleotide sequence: TGTGCTAGTGGTTTGGTACTAAGGGAGCGGACTGAAGCTTTCTTT. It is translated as CASGLVLRERTEAFF.

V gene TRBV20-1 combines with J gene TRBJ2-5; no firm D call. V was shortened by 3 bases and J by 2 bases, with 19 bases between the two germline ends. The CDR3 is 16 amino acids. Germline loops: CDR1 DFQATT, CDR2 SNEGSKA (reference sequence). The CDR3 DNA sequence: TGCAGTGCTAGGAATCCGGCCCTGGTCCCTCAAGAGACCCAGTACTTC. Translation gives CSARNPALVPQETQYF.

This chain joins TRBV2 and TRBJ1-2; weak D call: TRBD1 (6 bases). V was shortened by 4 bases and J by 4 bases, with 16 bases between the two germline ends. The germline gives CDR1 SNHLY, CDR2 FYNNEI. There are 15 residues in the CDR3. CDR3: CASSGGASGVYGYTF. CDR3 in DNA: TGTGCCAGCAGTGGGGGGGCCTCTGGGGTCTATGGCTACACCTTC.

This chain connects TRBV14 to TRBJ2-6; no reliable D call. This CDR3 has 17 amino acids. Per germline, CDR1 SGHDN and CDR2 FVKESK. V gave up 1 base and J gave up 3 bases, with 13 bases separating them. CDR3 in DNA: TGTGCCAGCAGCCAAGTGGTTGGCGGTCTTGGGGCCAACGTCCTGACTTTC. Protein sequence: CASSQVVGGLGANVLTF.